The T cell receptor beta chain described here comes from a study of beta chain features in type 1 diabetes. The authors reverse transcribed all of the isolated RNA, so sequencing captured expressed TCRB transcripts. There were 3 million to 4 million reads on average in the naive, central memory and regulatory T cell samples. Profiled with immunoSEQ multiplex PCR; TCRdb holds only in-frame clones, not every one. In the table there are 95,000 to 150,000 clones, roughly 15% of which are singletons. This clone was counted between two and nine times. What it binds is not known. Study outcomes and limitations: Shortening that was moderate but significant affected the TCRB CDR3s of Type 1 diabetes patients in all four CD4+ subsets. The study found fewer insertions and more deletions at VDJ junctions in type 1 diabetes patients. Small HLA sub-analyses could not settle whether HLA shapes TCRB rearrangement.

This CDR3 is 15 amino acids long. Deletions cut 2 bases from V and 7 bases from J, with 15 bases between. Germline CDR1 SGHTA, CDR2 FQGNSA. Sequenced input: central memory CD4+ T cells from blood. The sequence came from a man aged 30 to 39 with type 1 diabetes. J is TRBJ2-1 and V is TRBV7-2; D might be TRBD2 (6 bases). The CDR3: CASSLIGGARNEQFF. DNA for the CDR3: TGTGCCAGCAGCTTAATAGGAGGGGCGCGGAATGAGCAGTTCTTC.